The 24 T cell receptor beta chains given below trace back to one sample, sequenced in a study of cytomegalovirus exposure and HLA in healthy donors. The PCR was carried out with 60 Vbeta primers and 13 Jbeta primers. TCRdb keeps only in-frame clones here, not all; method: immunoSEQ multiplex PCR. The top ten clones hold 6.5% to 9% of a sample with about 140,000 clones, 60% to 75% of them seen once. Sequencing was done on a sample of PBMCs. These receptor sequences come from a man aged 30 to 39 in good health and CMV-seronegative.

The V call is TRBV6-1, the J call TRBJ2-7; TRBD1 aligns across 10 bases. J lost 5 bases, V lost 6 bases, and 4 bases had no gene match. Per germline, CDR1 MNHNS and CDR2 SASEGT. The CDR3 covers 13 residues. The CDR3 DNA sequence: TGTGCCAGCAGCCGGGACAGGGGAGACGAGCAGTACTTC. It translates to CASSRDRGDEQYF.

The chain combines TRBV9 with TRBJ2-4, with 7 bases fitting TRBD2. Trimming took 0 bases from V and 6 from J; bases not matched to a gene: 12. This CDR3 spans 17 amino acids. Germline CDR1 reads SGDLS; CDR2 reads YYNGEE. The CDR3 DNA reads TGTGCCAGCAGCGTAGGGGGGACCTGGGGAGGGGTAAACATTCAGTACTTC. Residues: CASSVGGTWGGVNIQYF.

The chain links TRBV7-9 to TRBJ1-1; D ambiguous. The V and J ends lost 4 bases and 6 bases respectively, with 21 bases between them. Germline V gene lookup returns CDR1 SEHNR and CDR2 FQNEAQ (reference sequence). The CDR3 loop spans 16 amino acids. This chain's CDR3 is CASSSPEYVEIAEAFF. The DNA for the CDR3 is TGTGCCAGCAGCTCCCCCGAATACGTAGAGATTGCTGAAGCTTTCTTT.

The CDR3 bases are TGTGCCAGCAGCGTAGGGGGTGATGGCAGGGCCTACGAGCAGTACTTC. Encoded protein: CASSVGGDGRAYEQYF. The chain carries TRBV9 and TRBJ2-7; a weak D match, TRBD1 (5 bases). Between the trimmed V and J ends, which lost 0 bases and 2 bases, there was a span of 15 bases. Germline loops: CDR1 SGDLS, CDR2 YYNGEE. The CDR3 spans 16 residues.

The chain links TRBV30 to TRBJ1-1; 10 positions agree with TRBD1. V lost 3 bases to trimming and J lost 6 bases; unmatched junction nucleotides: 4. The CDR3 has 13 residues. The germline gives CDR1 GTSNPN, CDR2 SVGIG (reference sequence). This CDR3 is CAWRDRGVAEAFF. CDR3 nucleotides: TGTGCCTGGAGGGACAGGGGGGTCGCTGAAGCTTTCTTT.

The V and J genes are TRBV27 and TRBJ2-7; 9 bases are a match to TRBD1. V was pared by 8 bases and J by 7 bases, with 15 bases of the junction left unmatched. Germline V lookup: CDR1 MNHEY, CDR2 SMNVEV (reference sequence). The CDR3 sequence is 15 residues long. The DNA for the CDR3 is TGTGCCAGCGACCCTGTGGGGACAGGGCTTGTAGAGCAGTACTTC. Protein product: CASDPVGTGLVEQYF.

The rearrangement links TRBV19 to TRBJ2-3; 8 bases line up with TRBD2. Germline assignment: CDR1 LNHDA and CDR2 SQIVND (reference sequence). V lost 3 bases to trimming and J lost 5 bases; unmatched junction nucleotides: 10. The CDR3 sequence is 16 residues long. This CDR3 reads CASSIDAGGLRDTQYF. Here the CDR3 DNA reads TGTGCCAGTAGTATTGACGCGGGGGGCCTCAGAGATACGCAGTATTTT.

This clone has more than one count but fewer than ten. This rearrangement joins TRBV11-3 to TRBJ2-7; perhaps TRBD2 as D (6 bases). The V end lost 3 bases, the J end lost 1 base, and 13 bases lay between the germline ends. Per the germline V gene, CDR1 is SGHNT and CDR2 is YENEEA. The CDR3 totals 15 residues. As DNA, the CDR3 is TGTGCCAGCAGCTTGGGTCCGCGGGGATCCTACGAGCAGTACTTC. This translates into CASSLGPRGSYEQYF.

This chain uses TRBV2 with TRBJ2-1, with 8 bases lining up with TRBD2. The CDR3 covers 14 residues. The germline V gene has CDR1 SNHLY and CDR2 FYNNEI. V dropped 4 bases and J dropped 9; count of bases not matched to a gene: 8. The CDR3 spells CASSVGTRGGEQFF. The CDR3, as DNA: TGTGCCAGCAGTGTAGGGACTAGAGGGGGTGAGCAGTTCTTC.

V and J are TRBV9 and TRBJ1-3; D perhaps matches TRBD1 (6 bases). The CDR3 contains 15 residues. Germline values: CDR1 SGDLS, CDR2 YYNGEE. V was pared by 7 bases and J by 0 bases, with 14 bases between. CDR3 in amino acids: CASAGTPYSGNTIYF. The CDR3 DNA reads TGTGCCAGCGCCGGGACACCCTACTCTGGAAACACCATATATTTT.

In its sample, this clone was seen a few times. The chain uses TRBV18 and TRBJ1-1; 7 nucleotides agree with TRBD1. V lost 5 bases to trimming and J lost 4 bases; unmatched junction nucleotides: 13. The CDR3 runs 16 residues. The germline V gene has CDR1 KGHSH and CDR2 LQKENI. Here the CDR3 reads CASSVPRQGEGTEAFF. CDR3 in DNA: TGTGCCAGCTCAGTCCCCCGACAGGGTGAGGGCACTGAAGCTTTCTTT.

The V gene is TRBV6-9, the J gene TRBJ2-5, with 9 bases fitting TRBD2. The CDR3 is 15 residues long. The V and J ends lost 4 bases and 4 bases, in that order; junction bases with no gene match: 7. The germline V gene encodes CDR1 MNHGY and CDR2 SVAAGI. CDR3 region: CASSSYEREAETQYF. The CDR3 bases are TGTGCCAGCAGTTCGTACGAGCGGGAGGCAGAGACCCAGTACTTC.

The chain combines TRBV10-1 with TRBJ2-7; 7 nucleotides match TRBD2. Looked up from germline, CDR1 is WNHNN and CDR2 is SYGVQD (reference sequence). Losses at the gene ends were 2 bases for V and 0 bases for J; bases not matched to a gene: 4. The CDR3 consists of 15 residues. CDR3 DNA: TGCGCCAGCAGTGAGAGAGCGGGAAACTCCTACGAGCAGTACTTC. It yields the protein CASSERAGNSYEQYF.

This chain's CDR3 is CASSLGTGLMNTEAFF. The CDR3 region has the DNA TGTGCCAGCAGCTTGGGTACAGGGCTGATGAACACTGAAGCTTTCTTT. The V gene is TRBV5-4, the J gene TRBJ1-1; weak D call: TRBD1 (6 bases). With 0 bases removed from V and 0 bases from J, the gap between germline ends came to 12 bases. The CDR3 runs to 16 residues. From germline, CDR1 is SGHNT and CDR2 YYREEE (reference sequence).

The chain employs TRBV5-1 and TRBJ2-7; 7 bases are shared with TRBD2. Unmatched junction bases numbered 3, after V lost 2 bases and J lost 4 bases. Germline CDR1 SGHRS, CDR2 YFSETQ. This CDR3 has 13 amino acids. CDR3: CASSLRGEYEQYF. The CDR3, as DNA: TGCGCCAGCAGCTTACGGGGGGAGTACGAGCAGTACTTC.

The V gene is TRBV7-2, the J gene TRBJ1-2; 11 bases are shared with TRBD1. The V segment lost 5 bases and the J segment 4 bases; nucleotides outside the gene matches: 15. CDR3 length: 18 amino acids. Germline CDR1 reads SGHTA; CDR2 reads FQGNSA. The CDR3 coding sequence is TGTGCCAGCAGCCGGAGGACGACGTGGACAGGGGGCGTCTATGGCTACACCTTC. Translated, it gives CASSRRTTWTGGVYGYTF.

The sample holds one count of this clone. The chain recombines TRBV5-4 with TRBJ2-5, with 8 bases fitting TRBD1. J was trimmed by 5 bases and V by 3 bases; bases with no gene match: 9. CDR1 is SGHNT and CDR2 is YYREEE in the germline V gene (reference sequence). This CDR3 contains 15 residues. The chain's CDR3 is CASSSRTGWGETQYF. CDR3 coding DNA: TGTGCCAGCAGCTCAAGGACAGGGTGGGGGGAGACCCAGTACTTC. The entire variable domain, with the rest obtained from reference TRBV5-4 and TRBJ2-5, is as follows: ETGVTQSPTHLIKTRGQQVTLRCSSQSGHNTVSWYQQALGQGPQFIFQYYREEENGRGNFPPRFSGLQFPNYSSELNVNALELDDSALYLCASSSRTGWGETQYFGPGTRLLVL.

CDR3 region: CASSSGTGADEQFF. The DNA for the CDR3 is TGTGCCAGCAGCTCGGGGACAGGGGCGGATGAGCAGTTCTTC. The chain recombines TRBV7-2 with TRBJ2-1; 10 positions match TRBD1. The CDR3 runs 14 residues. Germline V gives CDR1 SGHTA, CDR2 FQGNSA. The trim removed 4 bases at V and 8 bases at J, leaving 5 bases unmatched.

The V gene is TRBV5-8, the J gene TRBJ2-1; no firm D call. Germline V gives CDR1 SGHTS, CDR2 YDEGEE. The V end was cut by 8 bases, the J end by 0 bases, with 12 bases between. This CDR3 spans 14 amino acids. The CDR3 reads CASRSLLSYNEQFF. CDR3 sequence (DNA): TGTGCCAGTCGGTCCCTACTCTCCTACAATGAGCAGTTCTTC.

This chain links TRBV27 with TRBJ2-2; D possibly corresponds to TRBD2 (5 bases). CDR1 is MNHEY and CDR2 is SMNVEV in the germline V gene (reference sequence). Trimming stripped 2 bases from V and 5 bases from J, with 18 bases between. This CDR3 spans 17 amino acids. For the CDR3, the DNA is TGTGCCAGCAGTTTAGATGGCGTGGGAGTAGAGACCGGGGAGCTGTTTTTT. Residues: CASSLDGVGVETGELFF.

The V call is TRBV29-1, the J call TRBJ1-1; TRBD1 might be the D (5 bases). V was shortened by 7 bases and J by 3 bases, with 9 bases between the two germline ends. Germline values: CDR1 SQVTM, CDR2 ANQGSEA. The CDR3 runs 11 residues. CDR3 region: CSGGLDTEAFF. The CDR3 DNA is TGCAGCGGGGGACTAGACACTGAAGCTTTCTTT.

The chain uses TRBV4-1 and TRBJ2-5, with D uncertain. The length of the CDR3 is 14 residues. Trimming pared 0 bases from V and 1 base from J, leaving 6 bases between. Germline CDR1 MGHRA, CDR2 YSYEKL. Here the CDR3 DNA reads TGCGCCAGCAGCCAAGATAACTCCCAAGAGACCCAGTACTTC. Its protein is CASSQDNSQETQYF.

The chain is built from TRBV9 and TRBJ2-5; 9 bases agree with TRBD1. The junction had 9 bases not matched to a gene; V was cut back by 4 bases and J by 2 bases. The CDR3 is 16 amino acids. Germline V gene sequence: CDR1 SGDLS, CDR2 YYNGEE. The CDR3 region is CASSLGTGIGQETQYF. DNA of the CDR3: TGTGCCAGCAGCCTGGGGACAGGGATCGGGCAAGAGACCCAGTACTTC. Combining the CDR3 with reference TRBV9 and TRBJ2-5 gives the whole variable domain DSGVTQTPKHLITATGQRVTLRCSPRSGDLSVYWYQQSLDQGLQFLIQYYNGEERAKGNILERFSAQQFPDLHSELNLSSLELGDSALYFCASSLGTGIGQETQYFGPGTRLLVL.

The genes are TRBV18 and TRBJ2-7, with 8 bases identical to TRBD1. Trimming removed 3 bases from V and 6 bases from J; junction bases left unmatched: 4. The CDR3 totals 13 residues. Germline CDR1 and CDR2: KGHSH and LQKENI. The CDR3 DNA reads TGTGCCAGCTCACCGGGACAGGTGGTCGAGCAGTACTTC. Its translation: CASSPGQVVEQYF.